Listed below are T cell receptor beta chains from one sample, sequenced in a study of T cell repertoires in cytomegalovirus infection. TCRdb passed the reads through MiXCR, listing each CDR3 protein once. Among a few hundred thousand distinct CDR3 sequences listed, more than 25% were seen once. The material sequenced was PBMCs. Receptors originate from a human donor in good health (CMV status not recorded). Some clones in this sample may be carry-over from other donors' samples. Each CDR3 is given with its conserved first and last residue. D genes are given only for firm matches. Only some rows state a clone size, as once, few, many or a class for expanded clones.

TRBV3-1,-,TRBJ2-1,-,TGTGCCAGCAGCCGAGGGGAGAACAATGAGCAGTTCTTC,CASSRGENNEQFF
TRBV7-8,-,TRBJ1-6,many,TGTGCCAGCAGCTTAGGCAGGACCAGGGGTTTACGTTCACCCCTCCACTTT,CASSLGRTRGLRSPLHF
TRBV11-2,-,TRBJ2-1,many,TGTGCCAGCAGCTTAATTGGGGGTTATAGCTCCTACAATGAGCAGTTCTTC,CASSLIGGYSSYNEQFF
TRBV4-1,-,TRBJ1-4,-,TGCGCCAGCAGGGCCCCGGGGCAAGAACATGAAAAACTGTTTTTT,CASRAPGQEHEKLFF
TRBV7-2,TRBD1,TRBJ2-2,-,TGTGCCAGCGAAAAAACAGGGGCGTCTAACACCGGGGAGCTGTTTTTT,CASEKTGASNTGELFF
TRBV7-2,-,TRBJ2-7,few,TGTGCCAGCAGCTTAGATCCTGGGACCTACGAGCAGTACTTC,CASSLDPGTYEQYF
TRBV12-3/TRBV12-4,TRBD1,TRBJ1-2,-,TGTGCCAGCAGCAATACAGGGGGCCTGGGCTACACCTTC,CASSNTGGLGYTF
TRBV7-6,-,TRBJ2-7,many,TGTGCCAGCAGCCCGGGGCAGTCCCACGAGCAGTACTTC,CASSPGQSHEQYF
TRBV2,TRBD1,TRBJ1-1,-,TGTGCCAGCAGCGAGACAGGGGTTTACACTGAAGCTTTCTTT,CASSETGVYTEAFF
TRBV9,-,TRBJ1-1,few,TGTGCCAGCAGCGGACAGGAAGGGGGGGAGACTGAAGCTTTCTTT,CASSGQEGGETEAFF
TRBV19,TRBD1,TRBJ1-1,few,TGTGCCAGTACCTTGACAGGGATGAACACTGAAGCTTTCTTT,CASTLTGMNTEAFF
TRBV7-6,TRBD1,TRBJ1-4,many,TGTGCCAGCAGAGAATTTCAGGGGGGCGAAAAACTGTTTTTT,CASREFQGGEKLFF
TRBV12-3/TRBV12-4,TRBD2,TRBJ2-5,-,TGTGCCAGCAGTCGAACTAGCGCCGAGACCCAGTACTTC,CASSRTSAETQYF
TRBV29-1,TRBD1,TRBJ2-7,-,TGCAGCGTCGGCGGGGGACAGGGCGAAGAGCAGTACTTC,CSVGGGQGEEQYF
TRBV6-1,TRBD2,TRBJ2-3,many,TGTGCCAGCAGTGTGGGGCCTAGCGGGGTGGATACGCAGTATTTT,CASSVGPSGVDTQYF
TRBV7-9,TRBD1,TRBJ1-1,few,TGTGCCTGCCCGGGACAGGGAACGAACACTGAAGCTTTCTTT,CACPGQGTNTEAFF
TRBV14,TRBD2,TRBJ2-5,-,TGTGCCAGCAGCCAACCGGGACTAGCGGGAGTTTATCGAGAGACCCAGTACTTC,CASSQPGLAGVYRETQYF
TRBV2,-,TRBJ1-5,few,TGTGCCAGCAGTGAATCCGGGTTCCAGCCCCAGCATTTT,CASSESGFQPQHF
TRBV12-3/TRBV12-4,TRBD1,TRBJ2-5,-,TGTGCCAGCAGTTTAGCGGACAGGGGGTACCAAGAGACCCAGTACTTC,CASSLADRGYQETQYF
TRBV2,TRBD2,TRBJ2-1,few,TGTGCCAGCAGTGATCGTCTCGGGTCTAGCGGGAGCAATGAGCAGTTCTTC,CASSDRLGSSGSNEQFF
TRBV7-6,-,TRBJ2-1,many,TGTGCCAGCAGCTCCGAGGACTCCTACAATGAGCAGTTCTTC,CASSSEDSYNEQFF
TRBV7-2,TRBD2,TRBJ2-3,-,TGTGCCAGCAGCTTAAGGACTAGCGGGAGTAGCTTTGCAGATACGCAGTATTTT,CASSLRTSGSSFADTQYF
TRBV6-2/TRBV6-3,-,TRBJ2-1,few,TGTGCCAGCAGCCCCCCAGGGGAACTGGTAGGGCAGTTCTTC,CASSPPGELVGQFF
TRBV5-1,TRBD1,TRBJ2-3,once,TGCGCCAGCAGCGGGGGACAGGGCACAGATACGCAGTATTTT,CASSGGQGTDTQYF
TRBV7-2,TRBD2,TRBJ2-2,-,TGTGCCAGCAGCTTAGGTAGCGGGAAGAACGGGGGGCTGTTTTTT,CASSLGSGKNGGLFF